A selection of T cell receptor beta chains follows, all from one sample in a study of vaccination and CD4 T cells after COVID-19. No antigen has been identified for these receptors. TCRdb itself ran the PCR reads through MiXCR, one entry per CDR3 protein. The repertoire holds 5,000 or so distinct CDR3 sequences, with under 75% as singletons. Sequenced input: CD4+ T cells from blood, cultured in vitro. The receptors derive from a human donor in good health. Both conserved end residues are part of each CDR3. Fields, in order: clone size, V gene, J gene, D gene, CDR3 length, CDR3 protein, CDR3 DNA. A D gene is named only where the DNA matches it firmly. The size field is filled for only some rows; it gives once, few, many or a size class.

>few|TRBV2|TRBJ1-2|TRBD1|14
CASMGTGLFYGYTF
TGTGCCAGCATGGGGACAGGTCTTTTTTATGGCTACACCTTC
>few|TRBV6-1|TRBJ2-2|TRBD2|16
CASSDFSGRLTGELFF
TGTGCCAGCAGTGATTTTAGCGGGAGATTGACCGGGGAGCTGTTTTTT
>few|TRBV2|TRBJ1-2|-|16
CASSEGQGIAQGGYTF
TGTGCCAGCAGTGAAGGGCAGGGGATAGCCCAGGGGGGCTACACCTTC
>-|TRBV6-1|TRBJ1-2|TRBD1|16
CASSEAFGQVNYGYTF
TGTGCCAGCAGTGAAGCGTTCGGACAGGTTAACTATGGCTACACCTTC
>-|TRBV7-9|TRBJ2-7|TRBD1|16
CASSLASGTGGNEQYF
TGTGCCAGCAGCTTAGCCTCCGGGACAGGGGGCAACGAGCAGTACTTC
>-|TRBV6-1|TRBJ2-1|TRBD2|15
CASTVGGTSGKGEFF
TGTGCCAGCACCGTGGGCGGGACTAGCGGGAAGGGGGAGTTCTTC
>-|TRBV7-2|TRBJ1-5|TRBD1|16
CASSSSSGTGASPQHF
TGTGCCAGCAGCTCCTCTTCCGGGACAGGTGCGTCGCCCCAGCATTTT
>few|TRBV19|TRBJ1-2|TRBD1|15
CASSSLGQGVGGYTF
TGTGCCAGTAGTTCCCTCGGACAGGGGGTGGGCGGCTACACCTTC
>-|TRBV7-2|TRBJ2-1|TRBD2|17
CASSALAGGSSYNEQFF
TGTGCCAGCAGCGCTCTAGCGGGGGGCAGTTCCTACAATGAGCAGTTCTTC
>-|TRBV27|TRBJ1-2|-|12
CASSPLMGGYTF
TGTGCCAGCAGTCCTCTCATGGGCGGCTACACCTTC
>-|TRBV20-1|TRBJ2-7|TRBD2|17
CSARAASGGPGSYEQYF
TGCAGTGCTAGAGCCGCTAGCGGGGGGCCTGGCTCCTACGAGCAGTACTTC
>few|TRBV7-2|TRBJ1-3|TRBD1|15
CASSQDRGTGNTIYF
TGTGCCAGCAGCCAGGACAGGGGAACTGGAAACACCATATATTTT
>-|TRBV19|TRBJ2-1|TRBD2|18
CASSRTSGGALPYNEQFF
TGTGCCAGTAGTCGGACTAGCGGGGGGGCTTTACCCTACAATGAGCAGTTCTTC
>-|TRBV7-2|TRBJ1-6|TRBD1|16
CASSLGQGGRNSPLHF
TGTGCCAGCAGCCTTGGACAGGGTGGACGAAATTCACCCCTCCACTTT
>-|TRBV20-1|TRBJ2-5|TRBD1|14
CSAIGTGNQETQYF
TGCAGTGCAATCGGGACAGGGAACCAAGAGACCCAGTACTTC
>-|TRBV27|TRBJ2-4|-|14
CASSPRVAPVTQYF
TGTGCCAGCAGTCCTCGGGTGGCCCCCGTGACTCAGTACTTC
>few|TRBV19|TRBJ2-7|TRBD2|15
CASSMGTSVYPEQYF
TGTGCCAGTAGTATGGGGACTAGCGTCTACCCTGAGCAGTACTTC
>-|TRBV7-9|TRBJ1-1|-|13
CASSLGGRAEAFF
TGTGCCAGCAGCTTAGGCGGGAGGGCTGAAGCTTTCTTT
>-|TRBV28|TRBJ2-7|-|14
CASRFRGSVGEQYF
TGTGCCAGCAGGTTTAGGGGTTCTGTGGGCGAGCAGTACTTC
>-|TRBV20-1|TRBJ2-1|TRBD2|14
CSARLAGGHNEQFF
TGCAGTGCTAGACTAGCGGGGGGGCATAATGAGCAGTTCTTC
>-|TRBV19|TRBJ1-5|-|13
CASSIDRDGTQHF
TGTGCCAGTAGTATAGATAGAGATGGGACCCAGCATTTT
>-|TRBV6-5|TRBJ2-1|-|11
CASSYKLEQFF
TGTGCCAGCAGTTATAAGTTGGAGCAGTTCTTC
>-|TRBV2|TRBJ2-5|-|14
CASSEGGGPETQYF
TGTGCCAGCAGTGAGGGTGGTGGTCCGGAGACCCAGTACTTC
>few|TRBV11-2|TRBJ2-7|TRBD2|14
CASSLAAGDYEQYF
TGTGCCAGCAGCTTAGCGGCGGGAGACTACGAGCAGTACTTC
>once|TRBV20-1|TRBJ2-5|-|13
CSASFRGEETQYF
TGCAGTGCTAGTTTCCGGGGTGAAGAGACCCAGTACTTC
>-|TRBV7-2|TRBJ2-7|TRBD2|13
CASGRAFSGEQYF
TGTGCCAGCGGGAGGGCCTTTTCCGGTGAGCAGTACTTC
>-|TRBV11-2|TRBJ1-2|-|11
CASSFRGGYTF
TGTGCCAGCAGCTTTCGGGGTGGCTACACCTTC
>few|TRBV27|TRBJ2-3|-|12
CASGGWTDTQYF
TGTGCCAGCGGTGGGTGGACAGATACGCAGTATTTT
>large|TRBV5-4|TRBJ2-5|-|14
CASSLGTLEETQYF
TGTGCCAGCAGCTTGGGGACCCTCGAAGAGACCCAGTACTTC
>-|TRBV6-1|TRBJ2-6|-|17
CASSDSGLTSGANVLTF
TGTGCCAGCAGTGATTCGGGACTTACCTCTGGGGCCAACGTCCTGACTTTC
>few|TRBV20-1|TRBJ1-1|-|15
CSAPQGFGMNTEAFF
TGCAGTGCGCCGCAGGGGTTTGGCATGAACACTGAAGCTTTCTTT
>-|TRBV11-3|TRBJ2-1|TRBD2|15
CASGTSVSSYNEQFF
TGTGCCAGCGGGACTAGCGTGAGCTCCTACAATGAGCAGTTCTTC
>-|TRBV20-1|TRBJ1-5|-|15
CSASRLGLSNQPQHF
TGCAGTGCCAGTCGGCTGGGGTTAAGCAATCAGCCCCAGCATTTT
>-|TRBV7-2|TRBJ1-1|-|14
CASSLRGYGQEAFF
TGTGCCAGCAGCTTACGAGGGTACGGCCAGGAAGCTTTCTTT
>-|TRBV27|TRBJ2-4|TRBD2|18
CASSLSWEGMVSKNIQYF
TGTGCCAGCAGTTTATCCTGGGAGGGGATGGTTTCCAAAAACATTCAGTACTTC
>-|TRBV20-1|TRBJ2-7|-|16
CSAQKYGGQLREEQYF
TGCAGTGCCCAGAAATACGGGGGACAACTTCGGGAGGAGCAGTACTTC
>-|TRBV7-9|TRBJ2-1|-|14
CASSAGTSYNEQFF
TGTGCCAGCAGCGCCGGGACCTCTTACAATGAGCAGTTCTTC
>-|TRBV5-1|TRBJ1-2|-|14
CASSLRGLNYGYTF
TGCGCCAGCAGCTTACGGGGGTTGAACTATGGCTACACCTTC
>-|TRBV20-1|TRBJ2-5|TRBD2|13
CSVNLAGSETQYF
TGCAGTGTCAACCTAGCGGGGTCTGAGACCCAGTACTTC
>-|TRBV10-3|TRBJ2-2|-|15
CAISEHQGGTGELFF
TGTGCCATCAGTGAACACCAGGGGGGCACCGGGGAGCTGTTTTTT
>-|TRBV7-6|TRBJ2-3|-|16
CASSLGVGLGTDTQYF
TGTGCCAGCAGCTTAGGAGTCGGCCTCGGCACAGATACGCAGTATTTT
>-|TRBV27|TRBJ1-1|-|14
CASSPLGGTEQAFF
TGTGCCAGCAGTCCCCTCGGCGGGACCGAACAAGCTTTCTTT
>-|TRBV11-2|TRBJ1-6|-|17
CASSQGSIGTGNSPLHF
TGTGCCAGCAGCCAGGGGTCCATCGGGACGGGGAATTCACCCCTCCACTTT
>-|TRBV15|TRBJ1-6|-|17
CATSRDRFFGGSSPLHF
TGTGCCACCAGCAGAGATAGGTTTTTTGGTGGCAGTTCACCCCTCCACTTT
>-|TRBV5-6|TRBJ1-5|-|15
CASSLLGASNQPQHF
TGTGCCAGCAGCTTGTTAGGGGCTAGCAATCAGCCCCAGCATTTT
>-|TRBV6-2/TRBV6-3|TRBJ1-6|-|14
CASTLRALDSPLHF
TGTGCCAGCACCCTCCGGGCCCTGGATTCACCCCTCCACTTT